This TCR beta chain comes out of a study of blood T cell repertoires in COVID-19. On the study more broadly: Material from acute and convalescent COVID-19 was sourced from the United States, Italy and Spain. PBMCs, B-cell-depleted T cells, or T cells were the source of the cDNA or gDNA that made up the material.

The CDR3 sequence is 14 residues long. V was clipped by 0 bases and J by 5 bases, with 10 bases between them. CDR1 is LNHNV and CDR2 is YYDKDF in the germline V gene (reference sequence). In the authors' workflow: Reference gene primer amplification gave estimated nucleated cell counts. Libraries were prepared by immunoSEQ multiplex PCR; TCRdb keeps only in-frame clonotypes and omits some of them. The V and J calls and clone size come from that table; D and trimming were worked out from the DNA. The table has tens of thousands of clones, 89% seen once. The gene calls are TRBV15 and TRBJ1-2; a possible D gene is TRBD1 (5 bases). The sequenced sample was peripheral blood. The clonotype originates from a man aged 70 or older with active or convalescent COVID-19. The CDR3 region is CATSRDPGNYGYTF. The CDR3 nucleotides read TGTGCCACCAGCAGAGATCCAGGGAATTATGGCTACACCTTC.